This T cell receptor (beta chain) was found in a study of blood T cell repertoires in COVID-19 (dated by TCRdb to about 2020). About the study as a whole: The collaborator samples originated in the United States, Italy and Spain and spanned the acute and convalescent phases of COVID-19. The samples were drawn from two sources: the first 160 participants of the ongoing ImmuneRACE study, and 1,254 subjects contributed by 6 global collaborators. The repertoires were made available in a free public database intended to serve as a resource for research on the immune response to SARS-CoV-2. Sample metadata almost always included a de-identified subject ID, COVID-19 status, age in years and sex. The prospective study material was composed of cDNA or gDNA derived from T cells, B-cell-depleted T cells, or PBMCs. Where HLA class I and class II types were available, the types were taken from metadata supplied by the sample provider, not from assay-based typing. Deeply sampled blood TCRbeta repertoires from subjects exposed to, actively infected with, or recovered from COVID-19 were included in the dataset.

On this clone: Its antigen has not been determined. Base qualities are not provided; no much larger clone lies one nucleotide away.

The investigation overall reported the following: The quantity of clinical and demographic metadata differed by source and by participant and was supplied without curation.

The CDR3 contains 13 residues, cysteine and phenylalanine counted. The DNA shown is the 39-base CDR3, in frame from base 1. CDR1 is given as SNHLY and CDR2 as FYNNEI, both from the germline V gene. V lost 6 bases and J lost 2 bases; the stretch between them is 10 bases long. Whole blood was collected in K2EDTA tubes by collaborating institutions according to the institutions' own protocols. For TCRbeta analysis, collaborators shipped samples in one of three forms: frozen whole blood, isolated PBMCs, or DNA extracted from either of those sample types. The immunoSEQ Assay, a bias-controlled multiplex PCR, was used to amplify TCRbeta CDR3 regions from genomic DNA. Per the source publication's procedure: Nucleated cell counts per sample were estimated from amplification of reference gene primers within the assay. Sequence reads were collapsed and filtered to measure the absolute abundance of every unique TCRbeta CDR3 rearrangement. For each sample, productive Simpson clonality was calculated as the square root of Simpson's diversity index across productive rearrangements. TCRdb took this table from immuneACCESS and kept in-frame rearrangements with V and J called. Such tables lack part of the clones; where checked against another copy, unresolved V genes explain under half of the gap, and the rest is unexplained. That table supplies the V and J calls and clone size; D and trimming were determined from the DNA. Here the sample has 35,000 to 50,000 clones; around 76% occur a single time. The ten largest clones take up under 9% of the sample.

The chain is made from TRBV2 and TRBJ1-1; no D gene call is confident. This sequence was found in a man aged 65-85 years with active or convalescent COVID-19. The sequencing sample was made of peripheral blood. The nucleotide sequence is TGTGCCAGCAGGAGAGACATTAACACTGAAGCTTTCTTT. It is translated as CASRRDINTEAFF.